Listed here are 13 T cell receptor beta chains from one sample, sequenced in a study of T cells in localized non-small cell lung cancer. The data were produced by immunoSEQ multiplex PCR, yet TCRdb's version contains in-frame clones alone and is incomplete. The sample holds around 30,000 clones; roughly three quarters are singletons and the top ten take roughly 33%. The source was peripheral blood, collected before any cancer treatment. These receptors were taken from a male donor older than 55 with stage II squamous cell lung carcinoma.

The chain uses TRBV19 and TRBJ2-5; D might be TRBD1 or TRBD2, each matching 5 bases. Germline V lookup: CDR1 LNHDA, CDR2 SQIVND (reference sequence). Trimming took 5 bases from V and 4 from J, leaving 11 bases between them. The CDR3 totals 13 residues. Written as DNA, the CDR3 is TGTGCCAGTAGTTCAGGGAGAGGAGAGACCCAGTACTTC. Translation gives CASSSGRGETQYF.

The chain combines TRBV5-1 with TRBJ2-7; 8 bases are shared with TRBD1. J gave up 5 bases and V 1 base, and 8 bases lay outside the gene matches. This CDR3 spans 15 amino acids. Germline loops: CDR1 SGHRS, CDR2 YFSETQ. The CDR3 region has the DNA TGCGCCAGCAGCTTGCACCAGGGGGCGAAGGACGAGCAGTACTTC. This encodes CASSLHQGAKDEQYF.

The chain combines TRBV19 with TRBJ1-1; D is unresolved. The V end was cut by 3 bases, the J end by 6 bases, with 11 bases between. Germline loops: CDR1 LNHDA, CDR2 SQIVND (reference sequence). This CDR3 is 13 amino acids long. CDR3 protein: CASSIQVGAEAFF. The CDR3 nucleotides read TGTGCCAGTAGTATTCAGGTTGGCGCTGAAGCTTTCTTT.

This chain uses TRBV6-1 with TRBJ2-7, with a tentative D call TRBD1 (6 bases). V was shortened by 7 bases and J by 3 bases, with 13 bases between the two germline ends. The V gene's germline CDR1 is MNHNS and CDR2 SASEGT. The CDR3 covers 13 residues. The CDR3 protein is CASTRGQNYEQYF. For the CDR3, the DNA is TGTGCCAGCACTAGAGGACAGAACTACGAGCAGTACTTC.

CDR3 loop: CASSLAGGYNEQFF. CDR3 nucleotides: TGTGCCAGCAGCTTAGCGGGAGGGTACAATGAGCAGTTCTTC. V gene TRBV11-3 combines with J gene TRBJ2-1, with 8 bases aligning to TRBD2. This CDR3 has 14 residues. The junction had 0 bases not matched to a gene; V was cut back by 1 base and J by 4 bases. Germline CDR1 is SGHNT and CDR2 is YENEEA.

The chain recombines TRBV5-8 with TRBJ2-5; D call uncertain. The CDR3 length is 10 residues. Trimming stripped 0 bases from V and 10 bases from J, with 4 bases between. Germline CDR1 and CDR2: SGHTS and YDEGEE. CDR3: CASSLEVQYF. The DNA of the CDR3 is TGTGCCAGCAGCTTGGAGGTCCAGTACTTC.

The rearrangement links TRBV11-3 to TRBJ1-5; D possibly corresponds to TRBD1 (5 bases). Deletions cut 5 bases from V and 6 bases from J, with 17 bases between. The V gene's germline CDR1 is SGHNT and CDR2 YENEEA. This CDR3 is 15 amino acids long. The CDR3 sequence is CASSPFLRVSQPQHF. CDR3 DNA: TGTGCCAGCAGCCCATTCCTCAGGGTGTCTCAGCCCCAGCATTTT.

The gene calls are TRBV10-2 and TRBJ1-1; no clear D. CDR1 is WSHSY, CDR2 SAAADI, per germline. Trimming removed 0 bases from V and 4 bases from J, with 9 bases in between. This CDR3 spans 14 amino acids. CDR3 in amino acids: CASSESIGFTEAFF. Written as DNA, the CDR3 is TGCGCCAGCAGTGAGTCGATAGGATTCACTGAAGCTTTCTTT.

The chain combines TRBV2 with TRBJ2-3; the match to TRBD1 covers 7 bases. The CDR3 length is 15 residues. With 0 bases clipped from V and 4 bases from J, the junction kept 4 bases outside the gene matches. Germline lookup yields CDR1 SNHLY and CDR2 FYNNEI. The DNA for the CDR3 is TGTGCCAGCAGTGAAGCGGGACAGAAGTCAGATACGCAGTATTTT. As protein: CASSEAGQKSDTQYF.

This clone was picked up a small number of times. The chain is built from TRBV5-4 and TRBJ2-5, with D maybe TRBD1 (6 bases). Germline CDR1 is SGHNT and CDR2 is YYREEE (reference sequence). The ends were cut back, 0 bases at V and 5 bases at J, with 17 bases in the middle. The CDR3 contains 16 residues. The CDR3 nucleotides are TGTGCCAGCAGCTTGGTAGGGAACAGGGTAAGTGAGACCCAGTACTTC. Encoded protein: CASSLVGNRVSETQYF.

The rearrangement joins TRBV14 to TRBJ1-2; TRBD1 agrees at 7 bases. The CDR3 covers 15 residues. The germline V gene encodes CDR1 SGHDN and CDR2 FVKESK. Trimming at V came to 4 bases and at J to 2 bases, leaving 7 bases not matched to a gene. Here the CDR3 reads CASSRIQGWNYGYTF. The CDR3 DNA follows: TGTGCCAGCAGCCGCATACAGGGGTGGAACTATGGCTACACCTTC. The full variable domain, with the rest looked up from reference TRBV14 and TRBJ1-2, is EAGVTQFPSHSVIEKGQTVTLRCDPISGHDNLYWYRRVMGKEIKFLLHFVKESKQDESGMPNNRFLAERTGGTYSTLKVQPAELEDSGVYFCASSRIQGWNYGYTFGSGTRLTVV.

The rearrangement links TRBV5-1 to TRBJ1-2; tentative D call: TRBD1 (5 bases). The germline gives CDR1 SGHRS, CDR2 YFSETQ. This CDR3 has 15 amino acids. The V end was cut by 4 bases, the J end by 3 bases, with 16 bases between. The CDR3 DNA follows: TGCGCCAGCAGCCCGGACGGCAGGGAATACTATGGCTACACCTTC. Protein sequence: CASSPDGREYYGYTF.

Notes on this clone: Distinct nucleotide sequences in the sample also encode this CDR3. The chain couples TRBV7-9 to TRBJ2-6, with unresolved D. Germline CDR1 and CDR2: SEHNR and FQNEAQ (reference sequence). The CDR3 sequence is 15 residues long. V was shortened by 5 bases and J by 0 bases, with 8 bases between the two germline ends. CDR3: CASSPMSSGANVLTF. CDR3 in DNA: TGTGCCAGCAGCCCCATGAGCTCTGGGGCCAACGTCCTGACTTTC. Drawing the rest from reference TRBV7-9 and TRBJ2-6, the complete variable domain is DTGVSQNPRHKITKRGQNVTFRCDPISEHNRLYWYRQTLGQGPEFLTYFQNEAQLEKSRLLSDRFSAERPKGSFSTLEIQRTEQGDSAMYLCASSPMSSGANVLTFGAGSRLTVL.